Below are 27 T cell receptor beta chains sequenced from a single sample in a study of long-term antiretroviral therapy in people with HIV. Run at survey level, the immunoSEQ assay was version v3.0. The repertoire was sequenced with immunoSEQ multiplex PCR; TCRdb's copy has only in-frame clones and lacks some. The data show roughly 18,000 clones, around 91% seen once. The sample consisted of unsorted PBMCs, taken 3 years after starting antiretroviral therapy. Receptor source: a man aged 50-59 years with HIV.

The CDR3 nucleotides are TGTGCCATCAGACAGTCCTATGGCTACACCTTC. Translating gives CAIRQSYGYTF. The chain couples TRBV10-3 to TRBJ1-2; D is unclear. Trimming shortened V by 6 bases and J by 4 bases, and 6 bases separated the two germline ends. This CDR3 region has 11 residues. Germline CDR1 ENHRY, CDR2 SYGVKD.

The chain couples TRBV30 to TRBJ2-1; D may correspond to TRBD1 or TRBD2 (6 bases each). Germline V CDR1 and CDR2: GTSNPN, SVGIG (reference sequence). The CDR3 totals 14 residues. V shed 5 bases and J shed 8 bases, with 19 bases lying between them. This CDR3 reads CAWSEGGLLDEQFF. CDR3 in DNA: TGTGCCTGGTCCGAAGGGGGGCTACTCGATGAGCAGTTCTTC. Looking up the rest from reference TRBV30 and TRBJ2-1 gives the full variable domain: SQTIHQWPATLVQPVGSPLSLECTVEGTSNPNLYWYRQAAGRGLQLLFYSVGIGQISSEVPQNLSASRPQDRQFILSSKKLLLSDSGFYLCAWSEGGLLDEQFFGPGTRLTVL.

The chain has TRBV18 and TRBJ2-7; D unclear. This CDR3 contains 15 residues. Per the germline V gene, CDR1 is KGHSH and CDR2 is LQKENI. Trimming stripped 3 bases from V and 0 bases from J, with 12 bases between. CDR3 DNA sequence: TGTGCCAGCTCACCGGTGATAGGAAGCTCCTACGAGCAGTACTTC. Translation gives CASSPVIGSSYEQYF. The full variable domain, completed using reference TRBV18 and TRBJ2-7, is NAGVMQNPRHLVRRRGQEARLRCSPMKGHSHVYWYRQLPEEGLKFMVYLQKENIIDESGMPKERFSAEFPKEGPSILRIQQVVRGDSAAYFCASSPVIGSSYEQYFGPGTRLTVT.

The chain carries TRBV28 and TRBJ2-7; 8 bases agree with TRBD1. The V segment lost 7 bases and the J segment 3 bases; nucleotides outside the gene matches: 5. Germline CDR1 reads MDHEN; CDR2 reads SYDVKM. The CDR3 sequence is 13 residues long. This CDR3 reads CASTGQGFYEQYF. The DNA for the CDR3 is TGTGCCAGCACCGGACAGGGTTTCTACGAGCAGTACTTC.

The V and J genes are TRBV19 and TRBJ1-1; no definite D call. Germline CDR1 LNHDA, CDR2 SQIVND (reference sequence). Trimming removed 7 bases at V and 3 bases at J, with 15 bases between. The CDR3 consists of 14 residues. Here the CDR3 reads CASKSSGLYTEAFF. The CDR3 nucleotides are TGTGCCAGTAAATCGAGCGGCCTTTACACTGAAGCTTTCTTT.

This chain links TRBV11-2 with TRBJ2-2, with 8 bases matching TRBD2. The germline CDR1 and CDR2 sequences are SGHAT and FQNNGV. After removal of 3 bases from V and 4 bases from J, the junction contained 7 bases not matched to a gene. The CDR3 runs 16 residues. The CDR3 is CASSLSGGSFTGELFF. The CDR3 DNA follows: TGTGCCAGCAGCTTGTCGGGGGGGAGCTTCACCGGGGAGCTGTTTTTT. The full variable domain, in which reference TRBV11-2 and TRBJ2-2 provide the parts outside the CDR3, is EAGVAQSPRYKIIEKRQSVAFWCNPISGHATLYWYQQILGQGPKLLIQFQNNGVVDDSQLPKDRFSAERLKGVDSTLKIQPAKLEDSAVYLCASSLSGGSFTGELFFGEGSRLTVL.

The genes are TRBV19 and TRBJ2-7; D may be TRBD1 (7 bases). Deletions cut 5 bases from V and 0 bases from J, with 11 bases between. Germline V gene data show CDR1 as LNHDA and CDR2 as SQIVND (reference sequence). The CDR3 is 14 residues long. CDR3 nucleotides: TGTGCCAGTAGTCATCAGGGGGGCTCCTACGAGCAGTACTTC. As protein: CASSHQGGSYEQYF.

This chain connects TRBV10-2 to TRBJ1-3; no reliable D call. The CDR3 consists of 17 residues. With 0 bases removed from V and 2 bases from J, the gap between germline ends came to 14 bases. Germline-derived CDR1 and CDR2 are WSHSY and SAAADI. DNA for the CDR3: TGCGCCAGCAGTGAGTCGGGCCCCCTGGGAACTGGAAACACCATATATTTT. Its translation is CASSESGPLGTGNTIYF.

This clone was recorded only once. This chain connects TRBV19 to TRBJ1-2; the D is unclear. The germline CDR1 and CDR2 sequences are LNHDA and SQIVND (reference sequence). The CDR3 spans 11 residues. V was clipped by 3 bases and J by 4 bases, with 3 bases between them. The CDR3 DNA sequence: TGTGCCAGTAGTATCGGCTATGGCTACACCTTC. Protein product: CASSIGYGYTF.

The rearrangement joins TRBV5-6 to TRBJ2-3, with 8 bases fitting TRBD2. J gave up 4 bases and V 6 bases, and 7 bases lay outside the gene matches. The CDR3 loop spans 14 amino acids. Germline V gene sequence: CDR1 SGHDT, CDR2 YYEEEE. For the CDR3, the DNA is TGTGCCAGCACCTTAGCGGGAAACCCAGATACGCAGTATTTT. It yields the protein CASTLAGNPDTQYF.

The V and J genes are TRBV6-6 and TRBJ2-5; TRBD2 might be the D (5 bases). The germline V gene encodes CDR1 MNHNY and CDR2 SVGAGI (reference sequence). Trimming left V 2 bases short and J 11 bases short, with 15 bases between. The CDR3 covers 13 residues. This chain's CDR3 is CASSYGWTASQYF. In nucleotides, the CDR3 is TGTGCCAGCAGTTACGGCTGGACTGCCTCGCAGTACTTC.

CDR3 protein: CASSGDRDETQYF. The CDR3 DNA is TGTGCCAGCAGCGGCGACAGGGACGAGACCCAGTACTTC. This chain links TRBV11-3 with TRBJ2-5; 7 nucleotides line up with TRBD1. J gave up 5 bases and V 5 bases, and 5 bases lay outside the gene matches. Looked up from germline, CDR1 is SGHNT and CDR2 is YENEEA. CDR3 length equals 13 residues.

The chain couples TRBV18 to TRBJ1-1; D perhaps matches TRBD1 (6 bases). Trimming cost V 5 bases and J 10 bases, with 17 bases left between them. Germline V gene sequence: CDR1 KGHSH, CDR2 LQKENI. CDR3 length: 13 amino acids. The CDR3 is CASSSDGGLVAFF. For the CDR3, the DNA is TGTGCCAGCTCATCCGACGGGGGGCTTGTAGCTTTCTTT. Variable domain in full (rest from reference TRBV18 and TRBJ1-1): NAGVMQNPRHLVRRRGQEARLRCSPMKGHSHVYWYRQLPEEGLKFMVYLQKENIIDESGMPKERFSAEFPKEGPSILRIQQVVRGDSAAYFCASSSDGGLVAFFGQGTRLTVV.

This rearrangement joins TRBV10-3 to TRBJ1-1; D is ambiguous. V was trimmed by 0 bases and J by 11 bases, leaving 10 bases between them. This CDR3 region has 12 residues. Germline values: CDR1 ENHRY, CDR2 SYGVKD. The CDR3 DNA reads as TGTGCCATCAGTGAGTCCGGAGCTGGCGCTTTCTTT. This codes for CAISESGAGAFF.

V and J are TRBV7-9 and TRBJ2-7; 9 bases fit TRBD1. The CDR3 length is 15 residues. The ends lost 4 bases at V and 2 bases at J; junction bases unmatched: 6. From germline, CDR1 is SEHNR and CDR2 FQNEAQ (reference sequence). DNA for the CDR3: TGTGCCAGCAGCTACCTGGACAGGGGTACCTACGAGCAGTACTTC. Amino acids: CASSYLDRGTYEQYF.

CDR3 coding DNA: TGTGCCAGCAGTTACTACGAGGGGGCCCCCTACAATGAGCAGTTCTTC. Translating gives CASSYYEGAPYNEQFF. The rearrangement joins TRBV6-6 to TRBJ2-1, with TRBD1 matching 7 bases. The CDR3 covers 16 residues. Looked up from germline, CDR1 is MNHNY and CDR2 is SVGAGI (reference sequence). Trimming cost V 1 base and J 2 bases; bases outside gene matches: 5.

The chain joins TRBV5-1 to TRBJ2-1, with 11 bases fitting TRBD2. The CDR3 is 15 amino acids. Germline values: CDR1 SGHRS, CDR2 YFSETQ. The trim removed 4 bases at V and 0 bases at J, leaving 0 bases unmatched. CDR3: CASSGTSGSYNEQFF. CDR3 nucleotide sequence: TGCGCCAGCAGCGGGACTAGCGGCTCCTACAATGAGCAGTTCTTC.

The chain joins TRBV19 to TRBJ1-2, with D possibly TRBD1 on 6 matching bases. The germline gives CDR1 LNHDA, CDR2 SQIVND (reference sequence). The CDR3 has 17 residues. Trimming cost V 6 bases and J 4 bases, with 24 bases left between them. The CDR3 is CASSLGGRGYRGYGYTF. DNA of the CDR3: TGTGCCAGTAGCCTAGGGGGGAGGGGTTACCGAGGCTATGGCTACACCTTC.

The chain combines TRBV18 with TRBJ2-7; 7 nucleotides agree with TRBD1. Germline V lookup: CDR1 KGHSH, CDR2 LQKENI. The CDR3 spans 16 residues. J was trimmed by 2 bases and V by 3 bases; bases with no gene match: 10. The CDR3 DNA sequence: TGTGCCAGCTCACCCGTGACAGGGAACTTGCCCTACGAGCAGTACTTC. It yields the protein CASSPVTGNLPYEQYF.

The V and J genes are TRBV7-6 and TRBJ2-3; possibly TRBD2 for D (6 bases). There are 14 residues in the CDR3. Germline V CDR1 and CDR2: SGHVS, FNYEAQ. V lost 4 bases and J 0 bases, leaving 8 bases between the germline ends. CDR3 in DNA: TGTGCCAGCAGCTACCGGGGGAGCACAGATACGCAGTATTTT. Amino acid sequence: CASSYRGSTDTQYF.

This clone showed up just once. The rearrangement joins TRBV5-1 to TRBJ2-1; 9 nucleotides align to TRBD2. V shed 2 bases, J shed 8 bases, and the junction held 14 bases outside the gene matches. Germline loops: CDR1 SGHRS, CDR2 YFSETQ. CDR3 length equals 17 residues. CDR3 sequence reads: CASSFALSGGLGDEQFF. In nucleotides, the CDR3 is TGCGCCAGCAGCTTCGCCCTTAGCGGGGGTCTCGGGGATGAGCAGTTCTTC.

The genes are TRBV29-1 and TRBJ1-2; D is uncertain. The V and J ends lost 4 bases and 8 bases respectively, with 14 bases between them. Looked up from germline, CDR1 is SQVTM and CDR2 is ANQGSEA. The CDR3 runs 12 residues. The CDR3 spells CSVVAGFDGYTF. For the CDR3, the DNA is TGCAGCGTTGTAGCGGGGTTTGACGGCTACACCTTC. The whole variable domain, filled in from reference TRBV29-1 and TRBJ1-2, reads SAVISQKPSRDICQRGTSLTIQCQVDSQVTMMFWYRQQPGQSLTLIATANQGSEATYESGFVIDKFPISRPNLTFSTLTVSNMSPEDSSIYLCSVVAGFDGYTFGSGTRLTVV.

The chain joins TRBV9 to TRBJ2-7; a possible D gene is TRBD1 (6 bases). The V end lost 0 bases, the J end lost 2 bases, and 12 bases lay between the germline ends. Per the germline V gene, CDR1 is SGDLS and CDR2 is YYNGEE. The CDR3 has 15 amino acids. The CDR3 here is CASSVEDSTTYEQYF. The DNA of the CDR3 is TGTGCCAGCAGCGTAGAGGACAGCACGACCTACGAGCAGTACTTC.

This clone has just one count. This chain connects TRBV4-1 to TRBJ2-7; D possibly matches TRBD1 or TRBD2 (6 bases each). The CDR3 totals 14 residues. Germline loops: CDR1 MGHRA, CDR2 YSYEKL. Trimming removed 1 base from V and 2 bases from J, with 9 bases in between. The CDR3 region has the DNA TGCGCCAGCAGCCAAGGGGGGGCGACCTACGAGCAGTACTTC. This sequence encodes CASSQGGATYEQYF.

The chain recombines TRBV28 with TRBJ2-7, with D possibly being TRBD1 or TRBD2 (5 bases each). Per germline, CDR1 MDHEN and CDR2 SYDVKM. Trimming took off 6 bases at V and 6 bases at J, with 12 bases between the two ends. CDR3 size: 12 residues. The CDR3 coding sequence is TGTGCCAGCAGCCAACTTGGGGGCGAGCAGTACTTC. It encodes CASSQLGGEQYF.

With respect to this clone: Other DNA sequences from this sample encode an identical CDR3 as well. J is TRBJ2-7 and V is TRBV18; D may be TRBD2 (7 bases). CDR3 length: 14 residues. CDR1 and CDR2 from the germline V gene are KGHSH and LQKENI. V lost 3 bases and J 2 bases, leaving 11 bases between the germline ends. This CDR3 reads CASSPTGGTYEQYF. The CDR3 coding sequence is TGTGCCAGCTCACCTACGGGGGGCACCTACGAGCAGTACTTC.

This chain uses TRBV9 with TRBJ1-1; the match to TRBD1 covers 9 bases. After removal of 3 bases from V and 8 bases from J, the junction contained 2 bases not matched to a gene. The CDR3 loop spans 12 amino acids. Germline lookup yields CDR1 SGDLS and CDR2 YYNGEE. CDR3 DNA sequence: TGTGCCAGCAGCGAAACAGGGGGCGAAGCTTTCTTT. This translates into CASSETGGEAFF.